The T cell receptor beta chain described here comes from a study of metastatic and nonmetastatic thyroid tumors. In the study overall: The study looked at repertoires side by side in blood and in tumor or nodule tissue from malignant and benign thyroid patients. Study-level findings and limits: The study reportedly found significantly higher TCR beta diversity in malignant thyroid tumors than benign nodules, in blood and tumor.

This clone was detected ten times or more. Its antigen is unidentified. The germline V and J ends were trimmed by 2 bases and 1 base, with 14 bases remaining between them. The CDR3 runs 15 residues. The germline gives CDR1 GTSNPN, CDR2 SVGIG (reference sequence). No treatment had been given to any patient before thyroid surgery. Authors' analysis steps: A classifier for distant metastasis in papillary thyroid cancer was constructed using CDR3 differences observed across clinicopathological groups. With MiXCR, TCRdb reprocessed the PCR reads. The V and J calls were not made by the authors but by TCRdb's processing. The sample yields nearly 15,000 clones, about 20% seen once.

The receptor was isolated from a female donor with papillary thyroid cancer or a benign thyroid nodule (not recorded which). Some clones in this sample may be carry-over from other donors' samples. The chain recombines TRBV30 with TRBJ2-5, with D possibly being TRBD1 or TRBD2 (5 bases each). Sequences were obtained from blood. CDR3: CAWSPTRGLQETQYF. As DNA, the CDR3 is TGTGCCTGGAGTCCAACCCGGGGCCTCCAAGAGACCCAGTACTTC.